The TCR beta chain described here comes from a study of T cells in narcolepsy. Generated by immunoSEQ multiplex PCR, the TCRdb table keeps only in-frame clones and is missing some. The sample has 15,000 to 17,000 clones; roughly 85% are singletons. This clone was detected once. The CDR3 contains 15 residues. Germline V lookup: CDR1 MNHNS, CDR2 SASEGT. V was cut by 1 base and J by 2 bases, with 12 bases left in between. V and J are TRBV6-1 and TRBJ2-7, with D unresolved. The sample consisted of memory (CD45RA-) CD4+ T cells from blood. The sequence came from a human donor in good health. CDR3 DNA sequence: TGTGCCAGCAGTGAAGGTTTCGTTACCCCCTACGAGCAGTACTTC. Translating gives CASSEGFVTPYEQYF.